The 4 T cell receptor beta chains below come from one sample, sequenced in a study of blood T cells in healthy people across ages. Primers used in a second PCR of about 7 to 12 cycles were a sample-barcoded 5' primer and a J-beta primer mix. TCRdb reprocessed the 5' RACE reads with MiXCR, giving one entry per CDR3 protein. The sample contains hundreds of thousands of distinct CDR3 sequences, roughly 50% of which appear only once. Sequenced: blood. The source of these receptors is a man in his thirties or forties in good health.

This clonotype was seen a few times. This chain links TRBV7-2 with TRBJ2-4; TRBD1 agrees at 9 bases. V was clipped by 2 bases and J by 7 bases; unmatched bases: 9. The CDR3 runs 16 residues. Germline assignment: CDR1 SGHTA and CDR2 FQGNSA. The CDR3 here is CASSLRSRDRVNIQYF. The CDR3 region has the DNA TGTGCCAGCAGCTTAAGATCCCGGGACAGGGTGAACATTCAGTACTTC.

This clonotype has just a few counts. The chain employs TRBV9 and TRBJ2-7; D unclear. CDR3 length: 14 residues. Trimming cost V 0 bases and J 0 bases, with 7 bases left between them. Germline CDR1 reads SGDLS; CDR2 reads YYNGEE. The CDR3 protein is CASSVGGNSYEQYF. The CDR3 DNA follows: TGTGCCAGCAGCGTAGGTGGTAACTCCTACGAGCAGTACTTC.

This rearrangement joins TRBV10-2 to TRBJ2-6; D call uncertain. V lost 2 bases and J lost 2, with 10 bases in between. Looked up from germline, CDR1 is WSHSY and CDR2 is SAAADI. The CDR3 loop spans 16 amino acids. CDR3 amino acids: CASSEKSSTGANVLTF. CDR3 in DNA: TGCGCCAGCAGTGAGAAAAGTTCTACTGGGGCCAACGTCCTGACTTTC.

The chain uses TRBV4-1 and TRBJ2-7; D possibly corresponds to TRBD2 (5 bases). The CDR3 covers 13 residues. Germline V lookup: CDR1 MGHRA, CDR2 YSYEKL. Between the trimmed V and J ends, which lost 0 bases and 5 bases, there was a span of 8 bases. CDR3 loop: CASSQDQRNEQYF. The DNA for the CDR3 is TGCGCCAGCAGCCAAGATCAGCGGAACGAGCAGTACTTC.